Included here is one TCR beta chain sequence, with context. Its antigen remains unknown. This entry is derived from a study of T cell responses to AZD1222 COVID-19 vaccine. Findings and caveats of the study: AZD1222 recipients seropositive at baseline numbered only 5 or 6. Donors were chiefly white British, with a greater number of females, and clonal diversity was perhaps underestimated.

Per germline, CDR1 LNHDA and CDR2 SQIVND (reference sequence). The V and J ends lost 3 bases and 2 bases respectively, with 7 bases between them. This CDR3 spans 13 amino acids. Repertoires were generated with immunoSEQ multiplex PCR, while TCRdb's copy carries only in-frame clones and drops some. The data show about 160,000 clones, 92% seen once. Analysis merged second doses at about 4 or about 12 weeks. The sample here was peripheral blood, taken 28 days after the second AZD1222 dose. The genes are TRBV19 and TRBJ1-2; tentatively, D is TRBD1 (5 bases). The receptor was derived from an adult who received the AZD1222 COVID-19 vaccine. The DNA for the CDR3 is TGTGCCAGTAGTATGGGGGGGAACTATGGCTACACCTTC. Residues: CASSMGGNYGYTF.